This T cell receptor beta chain came from a study of blood T cells in healthy people across ages. Points from the study as a whole: Significant beta diversity loss was already apparent by age approximately 36, declining roughly linearly. Bulk PBMC profiling left naive and antigen-experienced comparisons inconclusive. Estimated diversity that came from one million T cells was considered an underestimate.

This clonotype was observed a few times. Its antigen is as yet unknown. For the second PCR, which ran for about 6 to 11 cycles, a sample-barcoded 5' primer and a J-beta primer mix were used. TCRdb passed the 5' RACE reads through MiXCR, listing each CDR3 protein once. The data hold about 290,000 distinct CDR3 sequences, with 25% to 30% observed a single time. Trimming stripped 7 bases from V and 11 bases from J, with 17 bases between. Germline V lookup: CDR1 SQVTM, CDR2 ANQGSEA. The CDR3 totals 11 residues. The sample was blood. The chain links TRBV29-1 to TRBJ1-1; D gene uncertain. The origin of this receptor is a woman between 70 and 85 years old in good health. This chain's CDR3 is CSGVGSNGAFF. Here the CDR3 DNA reads TGCAGCGGTGTAGGGTCAAATGGGGCTTTCTTT.